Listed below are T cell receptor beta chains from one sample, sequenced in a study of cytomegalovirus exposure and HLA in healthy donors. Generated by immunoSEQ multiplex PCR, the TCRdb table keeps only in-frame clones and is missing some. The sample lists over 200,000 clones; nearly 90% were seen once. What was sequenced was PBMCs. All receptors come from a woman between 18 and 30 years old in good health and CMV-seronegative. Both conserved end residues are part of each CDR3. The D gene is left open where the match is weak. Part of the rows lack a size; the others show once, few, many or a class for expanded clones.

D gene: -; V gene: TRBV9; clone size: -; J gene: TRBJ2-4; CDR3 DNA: TGTGCCAGCAGCCCAAGACCCAGGGTGAACATTCAGTACTTC; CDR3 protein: CASSPRPRVNIQYF
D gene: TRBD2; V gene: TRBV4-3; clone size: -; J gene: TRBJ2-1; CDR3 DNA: TGCGCCAGCAGCCAAGATGGACCGGGACTAGCGGGCGATGAGCAGTTCTTC; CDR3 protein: CASSQDGPGLAGDEQFF
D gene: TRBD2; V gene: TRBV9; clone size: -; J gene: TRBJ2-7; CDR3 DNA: TGTGCCAGCAGCCCCCTAGCGGCCAGCTACGAGCAGTACTTC; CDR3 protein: CASSPLAASYEQYF
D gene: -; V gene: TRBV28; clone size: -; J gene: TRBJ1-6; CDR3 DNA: TGTGCCAGCAGCCCCGCATCAGGGAAACCCCTCCACTTT; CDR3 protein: CASSPASGKPLHF
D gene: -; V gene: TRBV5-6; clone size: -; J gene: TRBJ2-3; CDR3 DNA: TGTGCCAGCAGTGAGCTTAGGGGGGGATTTAGCACAGATACGCAGTATTTT; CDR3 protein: CASSELRGGFSTDTQYF
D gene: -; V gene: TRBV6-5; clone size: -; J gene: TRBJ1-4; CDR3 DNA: TGTGCCAGCAGCCCCGACAGCTTTAATGAAAAACTGTTTTTT; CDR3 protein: CASSPDSFNEKLFF
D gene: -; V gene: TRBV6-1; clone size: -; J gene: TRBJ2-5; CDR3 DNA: TGTGCCAGCAGTGAAGGGCTGGGACCGAATGGGGGGGAGACCCAGTACTTC; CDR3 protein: CASSEGLGPNGGETQYF
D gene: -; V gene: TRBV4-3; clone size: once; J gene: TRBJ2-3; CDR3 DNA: TGCGCCAGCAGCCAAGATGTCCTTCGCACAGATACGCAGTATTTT; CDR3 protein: CASSQDVLRTDTQYF
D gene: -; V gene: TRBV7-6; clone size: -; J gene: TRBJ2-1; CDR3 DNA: TGTGCCAGCAGCTTAGCGCTCCCGGAAGGAGATGAGCAGTTCTTC; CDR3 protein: CASSLALPEGDEQFF
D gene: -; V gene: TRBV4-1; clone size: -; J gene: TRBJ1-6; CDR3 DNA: TGCGCCAGCAGCCGCTTACAGGAGTATAATTCACCCCTCCACTTT; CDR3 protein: CASSRLQEYNSPLHF
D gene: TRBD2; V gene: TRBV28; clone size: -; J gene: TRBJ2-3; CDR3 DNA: TGTGCCAGCAGTTTAATGGGGGGGATCACAGATACGCAGTATTTT; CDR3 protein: CASSLMGGITDTQYF
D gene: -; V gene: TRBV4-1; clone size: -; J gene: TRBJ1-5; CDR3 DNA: TGCGCCAGCAGCCCCGGGACACTCAATCAGCCCCAGCATTTT; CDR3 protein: CASSPGTLNQPQHF
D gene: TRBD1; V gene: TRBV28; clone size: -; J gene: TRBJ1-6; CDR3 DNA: TGTGCCAGCAGCACCTCCCAGGGGGCCCAAAATTCACCCCTCCACTTT; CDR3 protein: CASSTSQGAQNSPLHF
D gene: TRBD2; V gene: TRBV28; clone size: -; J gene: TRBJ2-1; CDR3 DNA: TGTGCCAGCATAACTAGCGGGAATTACAATGAGCAGTTCTTC; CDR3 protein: CASITSGNYNEQFF
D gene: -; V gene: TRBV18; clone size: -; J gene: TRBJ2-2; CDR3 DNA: TGTGCCAGCTCACCACAGCCAGGGGCCGACACCTCCGCCGGGGAGCTGTTTTTT; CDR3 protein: CASSPQPGADTSAGELFF
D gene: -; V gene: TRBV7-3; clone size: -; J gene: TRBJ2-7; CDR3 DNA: TGTGCCAGCAGCCTCGCAGGGGACTACGAGCAGTACTTC; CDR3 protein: CASSLAGDYEQYF
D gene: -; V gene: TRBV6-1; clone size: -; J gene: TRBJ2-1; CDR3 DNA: TGTGCCAGCAGCCAAACAGGATGGCTCCCACATGAGCAGTTCTTC; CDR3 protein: CASSQTGWLPHEQFF
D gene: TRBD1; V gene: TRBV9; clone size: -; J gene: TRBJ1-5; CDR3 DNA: TGTGCCAGCAGCCTCACAGGGGGGGGTCAGCCCCAGCATTTT; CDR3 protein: CASSLTGGGQPQHF
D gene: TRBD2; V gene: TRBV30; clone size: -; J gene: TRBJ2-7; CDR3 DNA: TGTGCCTGGAGTGATTTAGCGGGGGGGGCCCGCGGGCAGTACTTC; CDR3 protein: CAWSDLAGGARGQYF
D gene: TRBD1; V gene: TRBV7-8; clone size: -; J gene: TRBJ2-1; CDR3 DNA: TGTGCCAGCAGCCTTACCGGGACAGGGAGGAATGAGCAGTTCTTC; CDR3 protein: CASSLTGTGRNEQFF
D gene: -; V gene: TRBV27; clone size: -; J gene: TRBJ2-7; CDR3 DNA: TGTGCCAGCATCGCAGGGGGGCTGGGGGAGCAGTACTTC; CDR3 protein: CASIAGGLGEQYF
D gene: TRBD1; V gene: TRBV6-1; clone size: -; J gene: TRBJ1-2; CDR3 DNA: TGTGCCAGCAGGAGGGGACAGGGGAACTATGGCTACACCTTC; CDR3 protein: CASRRGQGNYGYTF
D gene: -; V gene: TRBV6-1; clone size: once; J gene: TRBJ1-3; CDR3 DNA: TGTGCCAGCAGTGTCCGCGGGACCTCAACTCTGGGAAACACCATATATTTT; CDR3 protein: CASSVRGTSTLGNTIYF
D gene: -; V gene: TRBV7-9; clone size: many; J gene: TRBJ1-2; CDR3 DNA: TGTGCCAGCAGCTTAGCAGCAGGCTCACTCTATGGCTACACCTTC; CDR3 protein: CASSLAAGSLYGYTF
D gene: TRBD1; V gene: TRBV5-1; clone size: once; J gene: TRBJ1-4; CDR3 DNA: TGCGCCAGCAGCTTGGGGGACAGGGGAGAAAAACTGTTTTTT; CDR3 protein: CASSLGDRGEKLFF
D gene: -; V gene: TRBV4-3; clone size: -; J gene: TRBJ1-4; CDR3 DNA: TGCGCCAGCAGCCACCCGGGGGGGACCGTACCTCTCTCTGAAAAACTGTTTTTT; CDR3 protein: CASSHPGGTVPLSEKLFF
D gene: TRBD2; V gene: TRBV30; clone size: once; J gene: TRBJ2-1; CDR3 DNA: TGTGCCTGGGGCGGGGGGGCCAGTTTCTACAATGAGCAGTTCTTC; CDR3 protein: CAWGGGASFYNEQFF
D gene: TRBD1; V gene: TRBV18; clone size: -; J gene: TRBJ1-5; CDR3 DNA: TGTGCCAGCTCACGGGACAGCCTACAGCCCCAGCATTTT; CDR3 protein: CASSRDSLQPQHF
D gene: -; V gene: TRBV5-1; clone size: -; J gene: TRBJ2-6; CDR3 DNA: TGCGCCAGCAGCCAGGATTCTGGGGCCAACGTCCTGACTTTC; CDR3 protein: CASSQDSGANVLTF
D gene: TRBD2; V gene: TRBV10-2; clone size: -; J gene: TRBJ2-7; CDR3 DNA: TGCGCCAGCAGTGAGAGGGGGACTAGCGGGGGGAGCATCGAGCAGTACTTC; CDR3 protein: CASSERGTSGGSIEQYF
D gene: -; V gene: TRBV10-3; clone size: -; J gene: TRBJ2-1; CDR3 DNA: TGTGCCATCAGTGATATAGGACAGTCCTACAATGAGCAGTTCTTC; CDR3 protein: CAISDIGQSYNEQFF
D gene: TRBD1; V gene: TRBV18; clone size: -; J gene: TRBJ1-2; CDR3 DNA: TGTGCCAGCTCACCGGGACAGGAACCTAACTATGGCTACACCTTC; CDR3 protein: CASSPGQEPNYGYTF
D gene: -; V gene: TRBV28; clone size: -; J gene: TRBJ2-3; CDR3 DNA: TGTGCCAGCAGTGTACAGGACATCCCGGATACGCAGTATTTT; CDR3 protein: CASSVQDIPDTQYF
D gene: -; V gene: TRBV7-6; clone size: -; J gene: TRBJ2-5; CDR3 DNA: TGTGCCAGCAGCTTAGAATCGGGGTTTGGAGAGACCCAGTACTTC; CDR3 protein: CASSLESGFGETQYF
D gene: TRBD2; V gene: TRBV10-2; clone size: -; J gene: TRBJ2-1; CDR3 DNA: TGCGCCAGCAGTGCACTAGCGGGGGGCGGTGAGCAGTTCTTC; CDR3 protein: CASSALAGGGEQFF
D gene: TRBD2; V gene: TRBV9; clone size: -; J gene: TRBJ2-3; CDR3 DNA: TGTGCCAGCAGCGCAGGGACTAGCGGGGGATATACGCAGTATTTT; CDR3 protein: CASSAGTSGGYTQYF
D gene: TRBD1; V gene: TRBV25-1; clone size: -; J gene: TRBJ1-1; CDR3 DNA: TGTGCCAGCAGTGAATTGGAGGGACAGGGAGGAAGGACTGAAGCTTTCTTT; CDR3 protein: CASSELEGQGGRTEAFF
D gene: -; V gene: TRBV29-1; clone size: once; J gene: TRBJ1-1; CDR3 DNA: TGCAGCGTTGAATCGGGGAACACTGAAGCTTTCTTT; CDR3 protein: CSVESGNTEAFF
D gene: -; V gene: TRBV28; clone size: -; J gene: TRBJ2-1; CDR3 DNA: TGTGCCAGCAGTTTTCTGTCAGGTCTAAATGAGCAGTTCTTC; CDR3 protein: CASSFLSGLNEQFF
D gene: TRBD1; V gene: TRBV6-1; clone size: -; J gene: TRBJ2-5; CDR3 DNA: TGTGCCAGCAGTACCCAACAGGGGGCTGAGACCCAGTACTTC; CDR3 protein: CASSTQQGAETQYF
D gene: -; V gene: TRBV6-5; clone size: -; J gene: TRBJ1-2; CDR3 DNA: TGTGCCAGCAGTTACGGCAAGAACTATGGCTACACCTTC; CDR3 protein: CASSYGKNYGYTF
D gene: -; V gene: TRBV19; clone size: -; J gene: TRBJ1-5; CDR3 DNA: TGTGCCAGTAGTATAGTTACAGCAATCCAGCCCCAGCATTTT; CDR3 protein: CASSIVTAIQPQHF
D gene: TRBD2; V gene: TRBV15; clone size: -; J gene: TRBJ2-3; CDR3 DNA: TGTGCCACCAGCAGAGGGACTAGCCTGGGGAGCACAGATACGCAGTATTTT; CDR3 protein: CATSRGTSLGSTDTQYF
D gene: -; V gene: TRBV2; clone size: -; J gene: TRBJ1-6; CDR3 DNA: TGTGCCAGCAGTGAAGATGTCAGTAATTCACCCCTCCACTTT; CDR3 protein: CASSEDVSNSPLHF
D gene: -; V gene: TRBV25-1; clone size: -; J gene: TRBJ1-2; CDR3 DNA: TGTGCCAGCACCCCCCGCAGCGGGGGTGACCCCTATGGCTACACCTTC; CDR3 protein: CASTPRSGGDPYGYTF
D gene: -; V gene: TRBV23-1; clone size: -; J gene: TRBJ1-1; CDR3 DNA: TGCGCCAGCAGTCCGCGACAGAACGAGGTGAACACTGAAGCTTTCTTT; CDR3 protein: CASSPRQNEVNTEAFF
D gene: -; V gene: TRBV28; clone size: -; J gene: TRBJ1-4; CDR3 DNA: TGTGCCAGCACCCAAACTCAGGGCGCAACTAATGAAAAACTGTTTTTT; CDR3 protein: CASTQTQGATNEKLFF
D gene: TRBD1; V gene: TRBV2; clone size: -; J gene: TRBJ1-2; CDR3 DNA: TGTGCCAGCAGTGGGACAGGGTCATTCTATGGCTACACCTTC; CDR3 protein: CASSGTGSFYGYTF
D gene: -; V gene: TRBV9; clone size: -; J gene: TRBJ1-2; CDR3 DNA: TGTGCCAGCAGCGTAGGACAGCAAGCTAACTATGGCTACACCTTC; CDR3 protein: CASSVGQQANYGYTF
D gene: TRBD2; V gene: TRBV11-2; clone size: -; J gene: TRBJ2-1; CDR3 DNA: TGTGCCAGCAGCTTAGTTAGCGGGGGGGTTTTTGAGCAGTTCTTC; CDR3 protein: CASSLVSGGVFEQFF
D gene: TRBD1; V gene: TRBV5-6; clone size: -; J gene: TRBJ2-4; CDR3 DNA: TGTGCCAGCAGCATACTGGGACAGGGTATTTACATTCAGTACTTC; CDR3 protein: CASSILGQGIYIQYF
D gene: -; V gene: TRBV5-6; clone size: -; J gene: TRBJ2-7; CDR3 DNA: TGTGCCAGCAGCCCTCCCGAAGGGGGCTCCTACGAGCAGTACTTC; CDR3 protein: CASSPPEGGSYEQYF
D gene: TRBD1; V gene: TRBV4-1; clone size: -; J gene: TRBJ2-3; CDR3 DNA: TGCGCCAGCAGCCAAGGACAGGGGGCGAGGGATACGCAGTATTTT; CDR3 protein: CASSQGQGARDTQYF
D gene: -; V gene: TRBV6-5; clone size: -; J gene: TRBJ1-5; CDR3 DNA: TGTGCCAGCAGCCAAGATGACAGGAACGTGCTTCATTTT; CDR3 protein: CASSQDDRNVLHF
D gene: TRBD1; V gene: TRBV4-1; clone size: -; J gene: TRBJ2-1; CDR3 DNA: TGCGCCAGCAGCGGAAAAGAGAGGGACAGGGTTTCTATTGAGCAGTTCTTC; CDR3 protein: CASSGKERDRVSIEQFF
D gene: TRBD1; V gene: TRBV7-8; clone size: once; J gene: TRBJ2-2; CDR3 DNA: TGTGCCAGCAGCTCTTGGGACAGGGAAAAGGTGAACACCGGGGAGCTGTTTTTT; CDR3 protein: CASSSWDREKVNTGELFF
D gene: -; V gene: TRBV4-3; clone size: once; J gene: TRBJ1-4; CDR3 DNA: TGCGCCAGCAGCCCTACAGGTTCTCCGCGGGGGTGGAAACTGTTTTTT; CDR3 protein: CASSPTGSPRGWKLFF
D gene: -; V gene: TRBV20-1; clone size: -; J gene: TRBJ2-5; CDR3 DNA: TGCAGTGCTCCCAAAGAGACCCAGTACTTC; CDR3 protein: CSAPKETQYF
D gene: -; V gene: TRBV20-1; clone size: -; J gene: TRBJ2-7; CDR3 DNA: TGCAGTGCTTGGGACTTTGGGGAGCAGTACTTC; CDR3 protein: CSAWDFGEQYF